This T cell receptor beta chain emerged from a study of T cells generated in artificial thymic organoids. Losses at the gene ends were 9 bases for V and 4 bases for J; bases not matched to a gene: 6. The CDR3 has 12 residues. Germline V gene lookup returns CDR1 MDHEN and CDR2 SYDVKM. Separate semi-nested PCRs amplified TCRalpha and TCRbeta libraries using constant-region reverse primers in TRAC or TRBC. From the 5' RACE reads, TCRdb called clonotypes with MiXCR, one entry per CDR3 protein. Among about 5,600 distinct CDR3 sequences listed, about 32% were seen once. CD8+ T cells were enriched with magnetic beads. Blood naive CD8 T cells sorted as CD3+TCRalphabeta+CD8+CD45RO-CCR7+.

Sequencing was performed on naive CD8+ T cells from blood. Specified subset: CD3+TCRalphabeta+CD8SP T cells; for blood, CD45RO-CCR7+ naive CD8+ T cells. This receptor was obtained from a human donor who gave cord blood stem cells for thymic organoid culture, a cardiac surgery patient who gave postnatal thymus, or a blood donor (not recorded which). This chain links TRBV28 with TRBJ2-7; 7 positions match TRBD2. DNA of the CDR3: TGTGCCAGTTCTTGGGGGGGTTACGAGCAGTACTTC. The encoded protein is CASSWGGYEQYF.